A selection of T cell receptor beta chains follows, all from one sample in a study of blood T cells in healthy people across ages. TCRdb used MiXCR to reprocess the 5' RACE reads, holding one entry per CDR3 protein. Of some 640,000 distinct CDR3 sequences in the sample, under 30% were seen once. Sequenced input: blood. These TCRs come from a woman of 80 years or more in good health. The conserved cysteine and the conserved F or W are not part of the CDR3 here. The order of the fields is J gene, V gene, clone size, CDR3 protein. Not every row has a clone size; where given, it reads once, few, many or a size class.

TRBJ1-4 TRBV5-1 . ASRPSGTGNEKLF
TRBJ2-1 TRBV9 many ASSALAGADVGF
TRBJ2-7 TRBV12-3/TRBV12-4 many ASSIRDPGGYEQY
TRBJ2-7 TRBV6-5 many ASKTAGTDYEQY
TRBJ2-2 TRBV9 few ASREHRYTGELF
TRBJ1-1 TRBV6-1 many ASSESSYTEAF
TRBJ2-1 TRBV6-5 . ASRPLTSGGALEQF
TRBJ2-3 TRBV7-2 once ASSLLGIRGTDTQY
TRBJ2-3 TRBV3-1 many ASSQDSTDTQY
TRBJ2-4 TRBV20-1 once SLEEGGAKNIQY
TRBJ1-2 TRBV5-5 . ASSFGPREGYT
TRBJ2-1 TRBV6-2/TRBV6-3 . ASSYSKQGAANEQF
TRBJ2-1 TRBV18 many ASSPPLNEQF
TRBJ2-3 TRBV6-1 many ASSDEFTDTQY
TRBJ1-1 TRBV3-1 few ASSPDRGRGNTEAF
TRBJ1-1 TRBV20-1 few SARDRGRSVTEAF
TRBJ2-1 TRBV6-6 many ASSPSGTGGDEQF
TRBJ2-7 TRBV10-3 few AIGRGPETYEQY
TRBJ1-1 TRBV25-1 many ASSETANTEAF
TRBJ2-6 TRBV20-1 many SARPSGANVLT
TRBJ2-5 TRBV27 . ASRRRGGYNEQY
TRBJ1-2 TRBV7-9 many ASSLVAGRYGYT
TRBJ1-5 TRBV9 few ASSVGPDGPQH
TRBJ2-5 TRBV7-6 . ASSLAGGAGSEQY
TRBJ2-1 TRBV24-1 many ATSDPRGGDYNEQF
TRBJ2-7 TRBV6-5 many ASSYSTPGYRGTELYEQY
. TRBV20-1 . SARDRGLTVPYEQY
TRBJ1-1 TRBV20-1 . SYSPGTETMNTEAF
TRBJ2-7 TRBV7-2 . ASSLVAREQY
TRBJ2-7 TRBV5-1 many ASTTGLSYEQY
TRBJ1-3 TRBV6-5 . ASSYSRQTGTGATGNTIY
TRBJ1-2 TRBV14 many ASSQGRVGRNGYT
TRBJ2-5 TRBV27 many ASSGRGTRYQETQY
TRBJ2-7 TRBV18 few ASSAGTQPYEQY
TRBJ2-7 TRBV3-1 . ASSQDRGLPPYEQY
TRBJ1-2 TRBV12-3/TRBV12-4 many ASSFLGRGLGYT
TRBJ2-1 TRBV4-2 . ASSQDTGGVHNEQF
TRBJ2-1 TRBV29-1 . SGWVVTYNEQF